This TCR beta chain came from a study of T-cell memory formation after mild COVID-19. About the study: The TCR clusters were mostly specific to one donor. Study conclusions and caveats: Later expanders leaned CD4+, whereas clones that contracted between day 15 and 85 were balanced CD4/CD8. Of the contracting clones, CD4+ ones lay mainly in CM and EM, and CD8+ ones in EMRA. SARS-CoV-2 specificity was not confirmed for second-wave clones peaking on day 37.

MiXCR was run by TCRdb on the 5' RACE reads, yielding one entry per CDR3 protein. Of 250,000 to 300,000 distinct CDR3 sequences listed, 15% to 20% are singletons. This clonotype was detected only a few times. Its matching antigen is unknown. CDR1 and CDR2 from the germline V gene are DFQATT and SNEGSKA (reference sequence). With 3 bases removed from V and 4 bases from J, the gap between germline ends came to 13 bases. The CDR3 consists of 14 residues. The source material was PBMCs or a T cell subset sorted from them (not recorded which). The TCR comes from a man younger than 35 who had mild COVID-19 (a few samples of this study predate the infection). Cell type and time point are not known. V gene TRBV20-1 combines with J gene TRBJ2-1; the D gene could be TRBD1 or TRBD2 (5 bases each). CDR3: CSAREAGPYNEQFF. CDR3 coding DNA: TGCAGTGCTAGGGAGGCAGGGCCATACAATGAGCAGTTCTTC.